This is a list of T cell receptor beta chains from one sample in a study of T cells after posttransplantation cyclophosphamide. This table comes from immunoSEQ multiplex PCR, and its TCRdb copy is limited to in-frame clones, with some not included. The data list approximately 30,000 clones, none observed once; 6.7% falls to the top ten. Material for sequencing was PBMCs. The origin of the receptors is a woman aged 45 to 65 in good health and a related stem cell transplant donor. Each CDR3 is given with its conserved first and last residue. The order of the fields is J gene, clone size, V gene, CDR3 protein. Clone size appears in some rows only: once, few, many, or a class for an expanded clone.

j_call: TRBJ1-3
clone_size: many
v_call: TRBV16
cdr3_aa: CASSHLALLAGNTIYF

j_call: TRBJ2-3
clone_size: many
v_call: TRBV7-9
cdr3_aa: CASRRQGSDTQYF

j_call: TRBJ1-2
clone_size: few
v_call: TRBV30
cdr3_aa: CAWSNSFRYGYTF

j_call: TRBJ2-7
clone_size: many
v_call: TRBV11-3
cdr3_aa: CASSLAGGGSSYEQYF

j_call: TRBJ2-1
clone_size: many
v_call: TRBV19
cdr3_aa: CASSLAEYNEQFF

j_call: TRBJ2-5
clone_size: .
v_call: TRBV7-3
cdr3_aa: CASSLGRTSGGQETQYF

j_call: TRBJ2-3
clone_size: .
v_call: TRBV7-2
cdr3_aa: CASSLGSLAGTDTQYF

j_call: TRBJ2-7
clone_size: few
v_call: TRBV7-9
cdr3_aa: CASSASGTYEQYF

j_call: TRBJ2-5
clone_size: few
v_call: TRBV30
cdr3_aa: CAWSVLLETQYF

j_call: TRBJ2-3
clone_size: .
v_call: TRBV6-5
cdr3_aa: CASSYNVPAQGTQYF

j_call: TRBJ2-1
clone_size: many
v_call: TRBV7-2
cdr3_aa: CASSSDRGYNEQFF

j_call: TRBJ2-1
clone_size: many
v_call: TRBV5-8
cdr3_aa: CASSLGTALHNEQFF

j_call: TRBJ1-1
clone_size: few
v_call: TRBV27
cdr3_aa: CASSSNRGLNTEAFF

j_call: TRBJ1-2
clone_size: few
v_call: TRBV24-1
cdr3_aa: CATFRGDGYTF

j_call: TRBJ2-1
clone_size: many
v_call: TRBV30
cdr3_aa: CAWSVLEGLGFF

j_call: TRBJ2-5
clone_size: few
v_call: TRBV28
cdr3_aa: CASSQTRTSKTQYF

j_call: TRBJ1-2
clone_size: many
v_call: TRBV19
cdr3_aa: CASSLGQSYGYTF

j_call: TRBJ1-5
clone_size: many
v_call: TRBV12-3/TRBV12-4
cdr3_aa: CASKPSQGSQPQHF

j_call: TRBJ2-2
clone_size: .
v_call: TRBV5-1
cdr3_aa: CASSLEGQGTGELFF

j_call: TRBJ2-2
clone_size: many
v_call: TRBV11-2
cdr3_aa: CASSLGAFRGTGELFF

j_call: TRBJ2-7
clone_size: many
v_call: TRBV12-3/TRBV12-4
cdr3_aa: CASSLMRRGFGFRVDQKLYEQYF

j_call: TRBJ2-4
clone_size: many
v_call: TRBV19
cdr3_aa: CATRAYSGSKNIQYF

j_call: TRBJ2-1
clone_size: .
v_call: TRBV29-1
cdr3_aa: CSVAPLAGRNEQFF

j_call: TRBJ2-5
clone_size: many
v_call: TRBV10-3
cdr3_aa: CAISESRVGLLETQYF

j_call: TRBJ2-5
clone_size: many
v_call: TRBV6-2/TRBV6-3
cdr3_aa: CASRTGVGAGTQYF

j_call: TRBJ2-2
clone_size: .
v_call: TRBV24-1
cdr3_aa: CATSESLAGDTGELFF

j_call: TRBJ2-7
clone_size: many
v_call: TRBV10-3
cdr3_aa: CATGRGESYEQYF

j_call: TRBJ1-1
clone_size: many
v_call: TRBV12-3/TRBV12-4
cdr3_aa: CASSLRTAGLLNTEAFF

j_call: TRBJ1-1
clone_size: many
v_call: TRBV6-2/TRBV6-3
cdr3_aa: CASSWTGGEGTEAFF

j_call: TRBJ2-7
clone_size: .
v_call: TRBV6-5
cdr3_aa: CASSRPGLSSYEQYF

j_call: TRBJ1-3
clone_size: many
v_call: TRBV27
cdr3_aa: CASSDISSGNTIYF

j_call: TRBJ1-1
clone_size: few
v_call: TRBV11-3
cdr3_aa: CASSLGRGSNTEAFF

j_call: TRBJ2-7
clone_size: many
v_call: TRBV7-8
cdr3_aa: CASSLRDRAVEQYF

j_call: TRBJ1-5
clone_size: few
v_call: TRBV27
cdr3_aa: CASSLSKGVSAQHF

j_call: TRBJ1-1
clone_size: few
v_call: TRBV9
cdr3_aa: CASSVGGGGFMNTEAFF

j_call: TRBJ1-5
clone_size: many
v_call: TRBV19
cdr3_aa: CASSTITGGNQPQHF

j_call: TRBJ1-4
clone_size: many
v_call: TRBV4-3
cdr3_aa: CASSVGARGTTNEKLFF